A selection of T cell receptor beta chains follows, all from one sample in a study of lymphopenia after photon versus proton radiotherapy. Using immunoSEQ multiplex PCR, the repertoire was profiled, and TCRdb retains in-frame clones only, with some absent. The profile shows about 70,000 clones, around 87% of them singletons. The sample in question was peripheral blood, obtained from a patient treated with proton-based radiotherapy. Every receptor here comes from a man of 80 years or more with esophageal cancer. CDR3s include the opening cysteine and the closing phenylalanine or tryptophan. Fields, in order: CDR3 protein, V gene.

cdr3_aa: CASSGRDGETQYF
v_call: TRBV7-2

cdr3_aa: CASRPDSNYGYTF
v_call: TRBV19

cdr3_aa: CASSPGQGLGEAFF
v_call: TRBV7-2

cdr3_aa: CASSLGLGAGYTF
v_call: TRBV11-2

cdr3_aa: CASSPEGTSTEAFF
v_call: TRBV9

cdr3_aa: CASSFSGTGELFF
v_call: TRBV7-6

cdr3_aa: CASSPTSGTDTQYF
v_call: TRBV18

cdr3_aa: CASSSKARASYNEQFF
v_call: TRBV5-1

cdr3_aa: CASSQNGDTQYF
v_call: TRBV7-3

cdr3_aa: CASRGSIGYTEAFF
v_call: TRBV28

cdr3_aa: CSVGFAGSTDTQYF
v_call: TRBV29-1

cdr3_aa: CASSNPQGVRGTGELFF
v_call: TRBV19

cdr3_aa: CASSDRDSYGYTF
v_call: TRBV25-1

cdr3_aa: CSVPSRGRGMNTEAFF
v_call: TRBV29-1

cdr3_aa: CASSRSGGTADTQYF
v_call: TRBV5-4

cdr3_aa: CASSIITNSPLHF
v_call: TRBV7-3

cdr3_aa: CAWIQSSGNTIYF
v_call: TRBV30

cdr3_aa: CASSPPWTRWEQYF
v_call: TRBV11-2

cdr3_aa: CAWSQVRSHGYTF
v_call: TRBV30

cdr3_aa: CASGMGLTNSGNTIYF
v_call: TRBV5-1

cdr3_aa: CATSRGYNEQFF
v_call: TRBV15

cdr3_aa: CASSTRGGLGETQYF
v_call: TRBV11-3

cdr3_aa: CASSLGSGSKTQYF
v_call: TRBV5-4

cdr3_aa: CASSSAPLLASNEQFF
v_call: TRBV7-9

cdr3_aa: CASSLSSFETQYF
v_call: TRBV7-2

cdr3_aa: CASSLRTSGGDTQYF
v_call: TRBV7-9

cdr3_aa: CSVAIRYTRGNEQFF
v_call: TRBV29-1

cdr3_aa: CASSPAGVEQFF
v_call: TRBV18

cdr3_aa: CASSHHRDGTEAFF
v_call: TRBV6-6

cdr3_aa: CATSGNTEAFF
v_call: TRBV15

cdr3_aa: CASSPGTGNTEAFF
v_call: TRBV19

cdr3_aa: CASSDRFNYGYTF
v_call: TRBV19

cdr3_aa: CASSSEGRQGEAFF
v_call: TRBV7-2

cdr3_aa: CASTKRTEAFF
v_call: TRBV6-1

cdr3_aa: CASSSDGETQYF
v_call: TRBV6-1

cdr3_aa: CASSLSLQSGSGELFF
v_call: TRBV7-6

cdr3_aa: CASSRTPGTGENTGELFF
v_call: TRBV5-1

cdr3_aa: CASTGVRGITEAFF
v_call: TRBV5-4

cdr3_aa: CASSPRGQGRCKDTEAFF
v_call: TRBV21-1

cdr3_aa: CASSPPGRTPGQFF
v_call: TRBV18

cdr3_aa: CASSLTGMNTEAFF
v_call: TRBV7-9

cdr3_aa: CASSITWTGFYEQYF
v_call: TRBV19

cdr3_aa: CASSLDGGSNYGYTF
v_call: TRBV7-2

cdr3_aa: CAWSPWGNQPQHF
v_call: TRBV30

cdr3_aa: CASSLRVGSYEQYF
v_call: TRBV5-1

cdr3_aa: CASSPAPSTSTTYEQYF
v_call: TRBV19

cdr3_aa: CASSPPGRVYEQYF
v_call: TRBV18

cdr3_aa: CASSPRAGQHNSPLHF
v_call: TRBV11-2

cdr3_aa: CATSRDPGAPHEQYF
v_call: TRBV15

cdr3_aa: CASSLDRLSTDTQYF
v_call: TRBV5-1

cdr3_aa: CASSASGTDPVGELFF
v_call: TRBV19

cdr3_aa: CASSLSVPETQYF
v_call: TRBV11-3

cdr3_aa: CAISDTGLPQETQYF
v_call: TRBV10-3

cdr3_aa: CASSLAWGPSTDTQYF
v_call: TRBV27